This TCR beta chain originates from a study of identifying expanded T cells in peripheral blood. Trimming removed 3 bases from V and 7 bases from J; junction bases left unmatched: 8. CDR1 is LNHDA and CDR2 is SQIVND in the germline V gene (reference sequence). This CDR3 is built from 16 residues. Healthy donors had no documented immune events, such as infections, while sampled. As to this clone: Antigen unknown.

Notes on the study in general: Technical replicates showed 0.9 to 1.5 changed clones; approximately 2 weeks 15 to 20; four weeks 19. Clone count variance between approximately 2-week samples rose with total template count.

Profiling relied on immunoSEQ multiplex PCR, and the TCRdb table lists in-frame clones only, not all of them. This table has tens of thousands of clones, approximately 91% appearing once. V gene TRBV19 combines with J gene TRBJ2-1; 11 nucleotides match TRBD1. The sequencing input was blood. This clonotype originated in a person aged 18 to 70 in good health. The CDR3 is CASSMGTGGYWNEQFF. The CDR3 DNA reads TGTGCCAGTAGTATGGGGACAGGGGGTTATTGGAATGAGCAGTTCTTC.